The entry that follows covers one T cell receptor beta chain sequence. The target antigen is unknown. Germline V CDR1 and CDR2: MNHEY, SMNVEV (reference sequence). The CDR3 loop spans 15 amino acids. Trimming removed 0 bases at V and 8 bases at J, with 16 bases between. This sample was taken from a study of siplizumab effects on memory and regulatory T cells. General observations from the study: Naive T cells looked more diverse than memory cells and looked like major alloresponse contributors. Siplizumab brought about a significant reduction in alloreactive sequences traceable to unstimulated CD4+ memory cells. Confirmatory evidence of suppressive function in proliferating siplizumab-culture Tregs was not obtained. Naive or memory phenotype assignment was not possible for roughly 80-97% of proliferating CD4+ or CD8+ clones.

Data came from immunoSEQ multiplex PCR; TCRdb stores just in-frame clones and leaves some out. The sample contains 100,000 or so clones, about 90% of which appear only once. The sequenced material came from CD4+ T cells sorted from blood. The sequence was obtained from a human donor in good health. Some clones in this sample may be carry-over from other donors' samples. V is TRBV27 and J is TRBJ1-2; D gene ambiguous. The CDR3 DNA reads as TGTGCCAGCAGTTTATCGGGCGGCACCTACGGAGGCTACACCTTC. Residues: CASSLSGGTYGGYTF.